The clone carrying this TCR beta chain was counted many times. The antigen is undetermined. These data come from a study of T-cell reconstitution after alpha-beta-depleted transplantation in children. Study observations and caveats: Some patients' high day-60 TCRbeta diversity was attributed to recipient cells surviving conditioning. Reportedly, roughly two months post-transplant, alpha-beta T cells arose from several hundred expanded graft clones. The main origin of T-cell counts and diversity one year after transplant was newly produced T cells.

The TCRbeta library was prepared with unique molecular identifiers. Each CDR3 protein gets one entry after TCRdb re-called the PCR reads with MiXCR. The sample includes about 200,000 distinct CDR3 sequences, around 7% of them seen just once. Germline lookup yields CDR1 LGHNA and CDR2 YSLEER. The CDR3 is 17 amino acids. Trimming removed 0 bases at V and 6 bases at J, with 18 bases between. The rearrangement uses TRBV4-3 and TRBJ2-4; either TRBD1 or TRBD2 may supply D (5 bases each). The receptor's source is a boy between 2 and 10 years old with acute lymphoblastic leukemia, due to receive a stem cell transplant. Source: PBMCs, taken before TCRalphabeta/CD19-depleted stem cell transplant. The CDR3 reads CASSQDLAGSGPNIQYF. The DNA of the CDR3 is TGCGCCAGCAGCCAAGATTTGGCAGGGAGTGGTCCAAACATTCAGTACTTC.